The 9 T cell receptor beta chains given below trace back to one sample, sequenced in a study of technical replicates of blood from a handful of donors. The assay was immunoSEQ multiplex PCR, and TCRdb's table has in-frame clones only and misses some. Among tens of thousands of clones, more than 90% were seen once, and the ten largest hold roughly 0.37%. Input material: T cells isolated from PBMCs. The receptor source for this set is a human donor in good health.

The chain combines TRBV19 with TRBJ2-5; 8 bases agree with TRBD1. Germline CDR1 LNHDA, CDR2 SQIVND (reference sequence). Trimming cost V 3 bases and J 2 bases; bases outside gene matches: 2. CDR3 length: 14 amino acids. CDR3 sequence reads: CASSMNRGQETQYF. The CDR3 region has the DNA TGTGCCAGTAGTATGAACAGGGGGCAAGAGACCCAGTACTTC.

The chain combines TRBV5-6 with TRBJ2-7; possible D gene TRBD2, 6 bases. This CDR3 is built from 15 residues. Germline loops: CDR1 SGHDT, CDR2 YYEEEE. The germline V and J ends were trimmed by 1 base and 1 base, with 12 bases remaining between them. This CDR3 is CASSLLASVSYEQYF. CDR3 sequence (DNA): TGTGCCAGCAGCTTGCTGGCTAGCGTTTCCTACGAGCAGTACTTC.

The CDR3 reads CASSLGRNTEAFF. DNA of the CDR3: TGTGCCAGCAGTTTAGGCAGGAACACTGAAGCTTTCTTT. J is TRBJ1-1 and V is TRBV27; D unresolved. The CDR3 contains 13 residues. The V gene lost 2 bases and the J gene lost 1 base, with 5 bases spanning the gap. CDR1 is MNHEY and CDR2 is SMNVEV in the germline V gene (reference sequence).

Here the CDR3 DNA reads TGTGCCAGCAGCTTAGGGACCGGGACAGGGGACGAAAAACTGTTTTTT. Translation gives CASSLGTGTGDEKLFF. The gene calls are TRBV7-6 and TRBJ1-4, with 10 nucleotides matching TRBD1. Germline V CDR1 and CDR2: SGHVS, FNYEAQ. V shed 1 base and J 8 bases; nucleotides not matched to a gene: 7. The CDR3 spans 16 residues.

V usage is TRBV13 and J usage is TRBJ2-3; the match to TRBD2 covers 11 bases. Germline trimming cut 6 bases from V and 4 bases from J; bases unmatched to any gene: 6. CDR1 is PRHDT and CDR2 is FYEKMQ in the germline V gene (reference sequence). The CDR3 sequence is 15 residues long. This chain's CDR3 is CASRILAGAADTQYF. CDR3 nucleotides: TGTGCCAGCAGGATACTAGCGGGAGCCGCAGATACGCAGTATTTT.

V usage is TRBV4-1 and J usage is TRBJ2-2; 12 bases map to TRBD2. Germline CDR1 MGHRA, CDR2 YSYEKL. Trimming at V came to 4 bases and at J to 3 bases, leaving 3 bases not matched to a gene. This CDR3 contains 16 residues. The CDR3 sequence is CASSPRLAGDTGELFF. In DNA form, the CDR3 reads TGCGCCAGCAGCCCGAGACTAGCGGGAGACACCGGGGAGCTGTTTTTT.

This chain links TRBV5-1 with TRBJ1-3, with D unclear. From germline, CDR1 is SGHRS and CDR2 YFSETQ. The CDR3 has 14 amino acids. The germline V and J ends were trimmed by 0 bases and 4 bases, with 8 bases remaining between them. CDR3 region: CASSLGGEGNTIYF. As DNA, the CDR3 is TGCGCCAGCAGCTTGGGCGGGGAAGGAAACACCATATATTTT.

V is TRBV27 and J is TRBJ2-1; tentatively, D is TRBD2 (6 bases). The CDR3 totals 16 residues. Trimming took 4 bases from V and 6 from J, leaving 19 bases between them. Germline-derived CDR1 and CDR2 are MNHEY and SMNVEV (reference sequence). The DNA of the CDR3 is TGTGCCAGCAGTTCCCTGGCCGGGAGTACGGTCAATGAGCAGTTCTTC. Encoded protein: CASSSLAGSTVNEQFF.

The rearrangement uses TRBV5-4 and TRBJ2-3; TRBD2 is a possible D gene (5 bases). The CDR3 loop spans 15 amino acids. Trimming left V 1 base short and J 2 bases short, with 11 bases between. Germline V CDR1 and CDR2: SGHNT, YYREEE (reference sequence). The CDR3 DNA sequence: TGTGCCAGCAGCTTGTCTAGCAGATACACAGATACGCAGTATTTT. Encoded protein: CASSLSSRYTDTQYF. Combining the CDR3 with reference TRBV5-4 and TRBJ2-3 gives the whole variable domain ETGVTQSPTHLIKTRGQQVTLRCSSQSGHNTVSWYQQALGQGPQFIFQYYREEENGRGNFPPRFSGLQFPNYSSELNVNALELDDSALYLCASSLSSRYTDTQYFGPGTRLTVL.